This TCR beta chain stems from a study of shared clonotypes between healthy human individuals. Study information: With ages of 18 to 49, the donors were a couple of women and three men.

Trimming removed 4 bases at V and 0 bases at J, with 8 bases between. This CDR3 region has 13 residues. Looked up from germline, CDR1 is SGHRS and CDR2 is YFSETQ. Concerning this clone itself: This CDR3 is also generated by other DNA sequences in the sample.

Deep-level running was used for the assay. Genomic DNA (from each subset) was split evenly across several immunoSEQ plates. The protocol was immunoSEQ multiplex PCR, while the TCRdb copy is restricted to in-frame clones and leaves out a portion. The sample consists of more than 400,000 clones, 90% to 97% of them appearing once. The V and J genes are TRBV5-1 and TRBJ2-7; no clear D. This sequence was found in a woman in her twenties or thirties in good health. Sequencing was performed on naive CD4+ T cells sorted from blood. Stated subset: CD45RA+ positively selected. The CDR3 DNA follows: TGCGCCAGCAGCAAGGACGGCTCCTACGAGCAGTACTTC. It yields the protein CASSKDGSYEQYF.